Listed below are T cell receptor beta chains from one sample, sequenced in a study of technical replicates of blood from several donors. This table comes from immunoSEQ multiplex PCR, and its TCRdb copy is limited to in-frame clones, with some not included. Among around 53,000 clones listed, around 84% were seen once. The sample was PBMCs. Receptor source: a human donor in good health. Some clones in this sample may be carry-over from other donors' samples. Each CDR3 is given with its conserved first and last residue. Each record gives: V gene, clone size, J gene, D gene, CDR3 DNA, CDR3 protein. D genes are given only for firm matches. A row's size may be missing; if present it is once, few, many or a size class.

v_call: TRBV29-1; clone_size: NA; j_call: TRBJ2-3; d_call: TRBD2; cdr3_nt: TGCAGCGTTGTGGTCCCTAGCGGGATAACAGATACGCAGTATTTT; cdr3_aa: CSVVVPSGITDTQYF
v_call: TRBV28; clone_size: once; j_call: TRBJ2-7; d_call: TRBD2; cdr3_nt: TGTGCCAGCAGTTTCCATCTAGCGGGTCTTTCCTACGAGCAGTACTTC; cdr3_aa: CASSFHLAGLSYEQYF
v_call: TRBV6-6; clone_size: NA; j_call: TRBJ1-5; d_call: TRBD1; cdr3_nt: TGTGCCAGCAGTAAATTTCCCGGGACAGATAATCAGCCCCAGCATTTT; cdr3_aa: CASSKFPGTDNQPQHF
v_call: TRBV5-6; clone_size: NA; j_call: TRBJ1-6; d_call: NA; cdr3_nt: TGTGCCAGCAGCTCGGCGGCCGGCGGACGGAGCGGGTCACCCCTCCACTTT; cdr3_aa: CASSSAAGGRSGSPLHF
v_call: TRBV11-2; clone_size: few; j_call: TRBJ1-2; d_call: TRBD1; cdr3_nt: TGTGCCAGCAGCCCTGGACAGGGGAGCTATGGCTACACCTTC; cdr3_aa: CASSPGQGSYGYTF
v_call: TRBV5-4; clone_size: NA; j_call: TRBJ2-1; d_call: TRBD2; cdr3_nt: TGTGCCAGCAAAAATCCGGGACTAGCGGTAAATGAGCAGTTCTTC; cdr3_aa: CASKNPGLAVNEQFF
v_call: TRBV7-2; clone_size: NA; j_call: TRBJ1-1; d_call: NA; cdr3_nt: TGTGCCAGCAGCCGAGCCGGACAGTCGGCTTTCTTT; cdr3_aa: CASSRAGQSAFF
v_call: TRBV14; clone_size: NA; j_call: TRBJ2-3; d_call: NA; cdr3_nt: TGTGCCAGCAGCCAAGGATCGGTGGTGTCGGCAGATACGCAGTATTTT; cdr3_aa: CASSQGSVVSADTQYF
v_call: TRBV7-2; clone_size: NA; j_call: TRBJ2-6; d_call: NA; cdr3_nt: TGTGCCAGCAGCTTCGGAGGAACTGGGGCCAACGTCCTGACTTTC; cdr3_aa: CASSFGGTGANVLTF
v_call: TRBV5-1; clone_size: NA; j_call: TRBJ2-2; d_call: NA; cdr3_nt: TGCGCCAGCGGCACAGGGTTTGGGGAGCTGTTTTTT; cdr3_aa: CASGTGFGELFF
v_call: TRBV5-5; clone_size: NA; j_call: TRBJ1-2; d_call: TRBD1; cdr3_nt: TGTGCCAGCAGCTTCCGGGACAGGGGCTACACCTTC; cdr3_aa: CASSFRDRGYTF
v_call: TRBV25-1; clone_size: NA; j_call: TRBJ2-3; d_call: TRBD1; cdr3_nt: TGTGCCAGCAGTCCGGACAGGGGGTCTTTGCGGAAAGATACGCAGTATTTT; cdr3_aa: CASSPDRGSLRKDTQYF
v_call: TRBV9; clone_size: NA; j_call: TRBJ2-1; d_call: NA; cdr3_nt: TGTGCCAGCAGCGTAGGCGGGCTTGCGGGCGGTGAGCAGTTCTTC; cdr3_aa: CASSVGGLAGGEQFF
v_call: TRBV5-8; clone_size: NA; j_call: TRBJ2-1; d_call: TRBD1; cdr3_nt: TGTGCCAGCAGCTCCCTGTGGGGACAGGCCTGGTACAATGAGCAGTTCTTC; cdr3_aa: CASSSLWGQAWYNEQFF
v_call: TRBV19; clone_size: NA; j_call: TRBJ2-7; d_call: NA; cdr3_nt: TGTGCCAGTAGTGACGGAGGGATAATTGGCAACGAGCAGTACTTC; cdr3_aa: CASSDGGIIGNEQYF
v_call: TRBV2; clone_size: NA; j_call: TRBJ2-7; d_call: NA; cdr3_nt: TGTGCCAGCAGTGAGGAGAGAGGGTTGGAACAGTACTTC; cdr3_aa: CASSEERGLEQYF
v_call: TRBV6-5; clone_size: NA; j_call: TRBJ1-1; d_call: NA; cdr3_nt: TGTGCCAGCAGTTACAGAGGGAAGGACACTGAAGCTTTCTTT; cdr3_aa: CASSYRGKDTEAFF
v_call: TRBV19; clone_size: NA; j_call: TRBJ1-5; d_call: NA; cdr3_nt: TGTGCCAGTAGTATAAGCGGGGGCTATCAGCCCCAGCATTTT; cdr3_aa: CASSISGGYQPQHF
v_call: TRBV10-1; clone_size: NA; j_call: TRBJ2-3; d_call: TRBD2; cdr3_nt: TGCGCCAGCAGTCTGCGGGAGGCAGATACGCAGTATTTT; cdr3_aa: CASSLREADTQYF
v_call: TRBV7-3; clone_size: NA; j_call: TRBJ2-6; d_call: NA; cdr3_nt: TGTGCCAGCAGCTTAACACCGGGGTCTGGGGCCAACGTCCTGACTTTC; cdr3_aa: CASSLTPGSGANVLTF
v_call: TRBV30; clone_size: NA; j_call: TRBJ2-7; d_call: NA; cdr3_nt: TGTGCCTGGAGGGGCAAGGGGGTCTACGAGCAGTACTTC; cdr3_aa: CAWRGKGVYEQYF
v_call: TRBV11-1; clone_size: NA; j_call: TRBJ2-1; d_call: TRBD2; cdr3_nt: TGTGCCAGCAGCATCTCGACTAGCGGGGTATTTAATGAGCAGTTCTTC; cdr3_aa: CASSISTSGVFNEQFF
v_call: TRBV28; clone_size: NA; j_call: TRBJ1-2; d_call: NA; cdr3_nt: TGTGCCAGCAGTATACAGGGTTCCTATGGCTACACCTTC; cdr3_aa: CASSIQGSYGYTF
v_call: TRBV6-1; clone_size: NA; j_call: TRBJ1-1; d_call: TRBD1; cdr3_nt: TGTGCCAGCAGAGGACAGGTGTACACTGAAGCTTTCTTT; cdr3_aa: CASRGQVYTEAFF
v_call: TRBV4-3; clone_size: few; j_call: TRBJ2-2; d_call: TRBD2; cdr3_nt: TGCGCCAGCAGCCAAGATCATCGGAGCGGGATATGGACCGGGGAGCTGTTTTTT; cdr3_aa: CASSQDHRSGIWTGELFF
v_call: TRBV18; clone_size: NA; j_call: TRBJ1-3; d_call: NA; cdr3_nt: TGTGCCAGCTCACCCAAGATGGCAAATAGAAACACCATATATTTT; cdr3_aa: CASSPKMANRNTIYF
v_call: TRBV7-9; clone_size: NA; j_call: TRBJ2-3; d_call: TRBD2; cdr3_nt: TGTGCCAGCAGCTTAGCTAGCGGGAATACGCAGTATTTT; cdr3_aa: CASSLASGNTQYF
v_call: TRBV5-1; clone_size: NA; j_call: TRBJ1-2; d_call: NA; cdr3_nt: TGCGCCAGCAGCTGGAGACGGGACACCTATGGCTACACCTTC; cdr3_aa: CASSWRRDTYGYTF
v_call: TRBV7-9; clone_size: NA; j_call: TRBJ2-3; d_call: TRBD2; cdr3_nt: TGTGCCAGCAGCCCAACTAGCGGGGGGGCCAGGGATACGCAGTATTTT; cdr3_aa: CASSPTSGGARDTQYF
v_call: TRBV19; clone_size: NA; j_call: TRBJ2-7; d_call: TRBD2; cdr3_nt: TGTGCCAGTAGTCGCAAGACTAGCGGATACGAGCAGTACTTC; cdr3_aa: CASSRKTSGYEQYF
v_call: TRBV29-1; clone_size: NA; j_call: TRBJ2-7; d_call: TRBD2; cdr3_nt: TGCAGCGTTGGAGGAGGAGCGGGAGCGGGCGAGCAGTACTTC; cdr3_aa: CSVGGGAGAGEQYF
v_call: TRBV15; clone_size: NA; j_call: TRBJ2-2; d_call: NA; cdr3_nt: TGTGCCACCAGCAGAGGGTACGAACAAACCGGGGAGCTGTTTTTT; cdr3_aa: CATSRGYEQTGELFF
v_call: TRBV6-5; clone_size: NA; j_call: TRBJ2-5; d_call: NA; cdr3_nt: TGTGCCAGCAGCCGAGAAACAGGGTTGGAGACCCAGTACTTC; cdr3_aa: CASSRETGLETQYF
v_call: TRBV12-5; clone_size: NA; j_call: TRBJ2-5; d_call: NA; cdr3_nt: TGTGCTAGTGCAAACAGGCTATCGGAGACCCAGTACTTC; cdr3_aa: CASANRLSETQYF
v_call: TRBV18; clone_size: NA; j_call: TRBJ1-5; d_call: TRBD1; cdr3_nt: TGTGCCAGCTCAGACAGGGGTAGCAATCAGCCCCAGCATTTT; cdr3_aa: CASSDRGSNQPQHF
v_call: TRBV5-1; clone_size: once; j_call: TRBJ2-7; d_call: TRBD1; cdr3_nt: TGCGCCAGCAGCTTCAGGACAGGTCCCGGGGAGCAGTACTTC; cdr3_aa: CASSFRTGPGEQYF
v_call: TRBV7-3; clone_size: NA; j_call: TRBJ2-7; d_call: TRBD2; cdr3_nt: TGTGCCAGCAGCCGGAGCGGGGCCTACGAGCAGTACTTC; cdr3_aa: CASSRSGAYEQYF